The TCR beta chain described here comes from a study of T cells in Graves' hyperthyroidism and ophthalmopathy. Study-wide findings and caveats: Blood also held most thyroid clonotypes expanded beyond 0.001.

Amplification targeted TCR beta CDR3 regions from RNA transcripts. TCR CDR3 regions were first amplified by RT-PCR with HTBI primers. In TCRdb, the multiplex PCR reads were re-called with MiXCR into one record per CDR3 protein. Of 500,000 to 650,000 distinct CDR3 sequences listed, around 15% are singletons. Researchers defined stable Graves' hyperthyroidism as no ophthalmopathy progression within 18 months. This clonotype was seen repeatedly, ten times or more. The antigen is undetermined. Germline CDR1 reads SGHRS; CDR2 reads YFSETQ. After removal of 8 bases from V and 9 bases from J, the junction contained 14 bases not matched to a gene. CDR3 size: 15 residues.

The gene calls are TRBV5-1 and TRBJ2-1; 10 bases map to TRBD1. The receptor was derived from a woman between 35 and 50 years old with Graves' hyperthyroidism. The sample comprised blood. The CDR3 DNA reads TGCGCCAGTAGATCCCGGGACAGGGGATTTGGTGAGCAGTTCTTC. This sequence encodes CASRSRDRGFGEQFF.